The rows below give T cell receptor beta chains drawn from one sample of a study of blood T cell repertoires in COVID-19. Some clones are missing from TCRdb's copy, which holds only in-frame ones; the method was immunoSEQ multiplex PCR. In the table there are some 200,000 clones, 85% of which are singletons. Material for sequencing was peripheral blood. The receptors here all came from a man aged 55 to 70 with COVID-19, enrolled during active disease. Each CDR3 is given with its conserved first and last residue. Each record gives: D gene, J gene, clone size, V gene, CDR3 DNA, CDR3 protein. The D gene is left open where the match is weak. Clone size is given for some rows only: seen once, a few or many times, or a class if the clone is expanded.

D: .; J: TRBJ2-7; size: .; V: TRBV5-1; DNA: TGCGCCAGCAGCCTTGACAGCTTCTCCTACGAGCAGTACTTC; CDR3: CASSLDSFSYEQYF
D: .; J: TRBJ1-6; size: .; V: TRBV5-1; DNA: TGCGCCAGCAGCTTGGTTTTACAGGTTTATAATTCACCCCTCCACTTT; CDR3: CASSLVLQVYNSPLHF
D: .; J: TRBJ1-1; size: .; V: TRBV30; DNA: TGTGCCTGGAGTGTATACGGGAACACTGAAGCTTTCTTT; CDR3: CAWSVYGNTEAFF
D: .; J: TRBJ1-2; size: .; V: TRBV18; DNA: TGTGCCAGCCATCCGGGGTCGGGCTATGGCTACACCTTC; CDR3: CASHPGSGYGYTF
D: TRBD1; J: TRBJ1-4; size: .; V: TRBV6-5; DNA: TGTGCCAGCAGTCTAGACAGGGTGGATGAAAAACTGTTTTTT; CDR3: CASSLDRVDEKLFF
D: TRBD1; J: TRBJ2-7; size: .; V: TRBV27; DNA: TGTGCCAGCAGTTATCGCCCGGACAGGAGCTCCTACGAGCAGTACTTC; CDR3: CASSYRPDRSSYEQYF
D: .; J: TRBJ2-7; size: once; V: TRBV29-1; DNA: TGCAGCGCCGAGACGCGGGAAGACTACGAGCAGTACTTC; CDR3: CSAETREDYEQYF
D: .; J: TRBJ2-7; size: .; V: TRBV27; DNA: TGTGCCAGCAGTTTAACAGGGTACTCCTACGAGCAGTACTTC; CDR3: CASSLTGYSYEQYF
D: TRBD1; J: TRBJ1-2; size: once; V: TRBV18; DNA: TGTGCCAGCTCACCACGAGGGGGCGATGGCTACACCTTC; CDR3: CASSPRGGDGYTF
D: .; J: TRBJ2-3; size: .; V: TRBV7-2; DNA: TGTGCCAGCAGCTCGGGTCTCTCGGGATACACAGATACGCAGTATTTT; CDR3: CASSSGLSGYTDTQYF
D: .; J: TRBJ2-1; size: .; V: TRBV6-4; DNA: TGTGCCAGCAGTGAAACTAGAGGGAATGAGCAGTTCTTC; CDR3: CASSETRGNEQFF
D: .; J: TRBJ2-5; size: .; V: TRBV30; DNA: TGTGCCTGGAGCTTTGCAGGGGTGGAGACCCAGTACTTC; CDR3: CAWSFAGVETQYF
D: TRBD1; J: TRBJ1-2; size: .; V: TRBV29-1; DNA: TGCAGCGTTGAAGCATCGGGACAGGGGGACGGCTACACCTTC; CDR3: CSVEASGQGDGYTF
D: .; J: TRBJ1-1; size: .; V: TRBV10-3; DNA: TGTGCCACCGAACAGAGGGGGGGGCCCACGAACGGTGAAGCTTTCTTT; CDR3: CATEQRGGPTNGEAFF